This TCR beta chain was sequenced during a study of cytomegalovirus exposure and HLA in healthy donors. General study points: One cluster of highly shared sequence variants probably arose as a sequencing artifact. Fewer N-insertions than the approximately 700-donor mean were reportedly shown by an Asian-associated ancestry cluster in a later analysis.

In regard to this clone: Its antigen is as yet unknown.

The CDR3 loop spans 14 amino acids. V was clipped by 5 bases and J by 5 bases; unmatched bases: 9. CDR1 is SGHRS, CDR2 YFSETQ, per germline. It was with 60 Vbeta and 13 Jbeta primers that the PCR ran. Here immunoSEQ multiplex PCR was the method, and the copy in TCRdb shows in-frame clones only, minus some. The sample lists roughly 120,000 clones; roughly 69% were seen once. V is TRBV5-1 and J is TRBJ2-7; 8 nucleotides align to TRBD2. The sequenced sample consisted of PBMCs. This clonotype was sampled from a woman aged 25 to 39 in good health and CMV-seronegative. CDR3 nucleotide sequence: TGCGCCAGCAGTCCGGGAGGGCTTCTGAACGAGCAGTACTTC. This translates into CASSPGGLLNEQYF.